This T cell receptor beta chain was sequenced for a study of T cells in Graves' hyperthyroidism and ophthalmopathy. TCR beta CDR3 regions were amplified from RNA transcripts. The HTBI primer set drove a first-round RT-PCR of the TCR CDR3. TCRdb re-called the multiplex PCR reads with MiXCR, one entry per CDR3 protein. The profile shows more than 300,000 distinct CDR3 sequences, roughly an eighth of them singletons. This clonotype was detected ten times or more. The CDR3 is made up of 15 amino acids. Looked up from germline, CDR1 is DFQATT and CDR2 is SNEGSKA (reference sequence). Trimming pared 2 bases from V and 1 base from J, leaving 13 bases between.

Sequenced input: blood. V is TRBV20-1 and J is TRBJ2-3; no firm D call. The TCR originated in a woman under 30 with Graves' hyperthyroidism. The CDR3 bases are TGCAGTGCTAGACCCCTCTCCTTTGGCACAGATACGCAGTATTTT. Amino acids: CSARPLSFGTDTQYF.